This T cell receptor (beta chain) was sequenced during a study of T cell changes during pregnancy in multiple sclerosis. CDR1 is LGHNA and CDR2 is YNFKEQ in the germline V gene. Losses at the gene ends were 0 bases for V and 6 bases for J; bases not matched to a gene: 3. The CDR3 totals 16 residues. Produced via immunoSEQ multiplex PCR; TCRdb's table is partial and in-frame only. The sample contains around 56,000 clones, about 88% of which appear only once. This chain uses TRBV4-2 with TRBJ2-3, with 13 nucleotides matching TRBD2. The source material was peripheral blood, sampled after pregnancy. This TCR was sampled from a female donor with multiple sclerosis, enrolled in a pregnancy study. The CDR3: CASSQETSGGADTQYF. As DNA, the CDR3 is TGTGCCAGCAGCCAAGAAACTAGCGGGGGGGCCGATACGCAGTATTTT.